This TCR beta chain was profiled in a study of CD8 T cells in ankylosing spondylitis. Turning to this clonotype: What it binds is not known.

Study conclusions and caveats: Disease-associated clones were reportedly significantly overrepresented in matched ankylosing spondylitis synovial fluid. What appeared characteristic of ankylosing spondylitis blood was a TCR beta motif of fewer than ten highly homologous variants. Earlier studies detected some motif variants in reactive arthritis synovial fluid and blood.

The CDR3 length is 13 residues. The V gene lost 6 bases and the J gene lost 6 bases, with 11 bases spanning the gap. Quantitative 5'-RACE with molecular barcodes was used to make the TCR beta libraries. Each CDR3 protein is one row after TCRdb ran MiXCR on the 5' RACE reads. The sample holds 150,000 to 200,000 distinct CDR3 sequences, about a sixth seen once. The rearrangement joins TRBV12-3 or TRBV12-4 to TRBJ2-2; the D is unclear. Sequenced: blood, either unsorted or a sorted T cell fraction (not recorded which). The TCR sequence derives from a male donor with ankylosing spondylitis or in good health (not recorded which). The CDR3 here is CASSPELAGELFF. CDR3 DNA: TGTGCCAGCAGCCCCGAGTTGGCCGGGGAGCTGTTTTTT.